Listed below are T cell receptor beta chains from one sample, sequenced in a study of shared clonotypes between healthy human individuals. Profiling relied on immunoSEQ multiplex PCR, and the TCRdb table lists in-frame clones only, not all of them. The sample carries some 1.4 million clones, about 96% recorded once. The sample comprised naive CD4+ T cells sorted from blood. These receptors all come from a man aged 25 to 45 in good health. Each CDR3 is given with its conserved first and last residue. A D gene is named only where the DNA matches it firmly. Clone size is not always given. Where it is, it says once, few, many or a class for expanded clones.

CDR3nt: TGTGCCAGCAGTTTATACTTACCGGGACCAGGAGGGGGTGTAGTTACCTACGAGCAGTACTTC
CDR3aa: CASSLYLPGPGGGVVTYEQYF
d_gene: NA
v_gene: TRBV28
abundance: NA
j_gene: TRBJ2-7

CDR3nt: TGTGCCAGTAGGGGTCTCCGGGGGCTTAACTATGGCTACACCTTC
CDR3aa: CASRGLRGLNYGYTF
d_gene: NA
v_gene: TRBV19
abundance: once
j_gene: TRBJ1-2

CDR3nt: TGCGCCAGCAGCCATGCGGGAGGGTCTAAGACAGGATGGTCCTACGAGCAGTACTTC
CDR3aa: CASSHAGGSKTGWSYEQYF
d_gene: TRBD2
v_gene: TRBV5-1
abundance: NA
j_gene: TRBJ2-7

CDR3nt: TGTGCCAGTAGTTACGCCTCGGGAGAGGCTAATGAAAAACTGTTTTTT
CDR3aa: CASSYASGEANEKLFF
d_gene: NA
v_gene: TRBV19
abundance: NA
j_gene: TRBJ1-4

CDR3nt: TGCGCCAGCAGGCGGACAGGGGCTGGCACTGAAGCTTTCTTT
CDR3aa: CASRRTGAGTEAFF
d_gene: TRBD1
v_gene: TRBV5-1
abundance: once
j_gene: TRBJ1-1

CDR3nt: TGTGCCATCATTTCAGACACCGGGGAGCTGTTTTTT
CDR3aa: CAIISDTGELFF
d_gene: NA
v_gene: TRBV10-3
abundance: NA
j_gene: TRBJ2-2

CDR3nt: TGTGCCAGCAGTTACTCTTCTTCAAGGAGAAACACTGAAGCTTTCTTT
CDR3aa: CASSYSSSRRNTEAFF
d_gene: NA
v_gene: TRBV6-6
abundance: NA
j_gene: TRBJ1-1

CDR3nt: TGTGCCAGCAGCGTCCGGGACGGACGCTCCTACGAGCAGTACTTC
CDR3aa: CASSVRDGRSYEQYF
d_gene: NA
v_gene: TRBV9
abundance: NA
j_gene: TRBJ2-7

CDR3nt: TGTGCCAGCAGCATTTCAGACAGCCATCAGCCCCAGCATTTT
CDR3aa: CASSISDSHQPQHF
d_gene: NA
v_gene: TRBV9
abundance: once
j_gene: TRBJ1-5

CDR3nt: TGTGCCAGCAGCTTGGAGTACAGGGGCGCCCGCTACGAGCAGTACTTC
CDR3aa: CASSLEYRGARYEQYF
d_gene: TRBD1
v_gene: TRBV5-6
abundance: NA
j_gene: TRBJ2-7

CDR3nt: TGCAGCGTTGGCCGGGACACTAGACCCTACGAGCAGTACTTC
CDR3aa: CSVGRDTRPYEQYF
d_gene: NA
v_gene: TRBV29-1
abundance: once
j_gene: TRBJ2-7

CDR3nt: TGTGCCAGCAGCTTAGCCGGGACAGGTCTACATTCACCCCTCCACTTT
CDR3aa: CASSLAGTGLHSPLHF
d_gene: TRBD1
v_gene: TRBV11-2
abundance: NA
j_gene: TRBJ1-6

CDR3nt: TGTGCCAGCAGCTTAGAAGGGAGCTCTGGAAACACCATATATTTT
CDR3aa: CASSLEGSSGNTIYF
d_gene: NA
v_gene: TRBV11-2
abundance: once
j_gene: TRBJ1-3

CDR3nt: TGTGCCAGCAGTCGGACTAGCGGGAGGGCCAATGAGCAGTTCTTC
CDR3aa: CASSRTSGRANEQFF
d_gene: TRBD2
v_gene: TRBV7-6
abundance: NA
j_gene: TRBJ2-1

CDR3nt: TGTGCCAGCAGCTTAGGGCAGGTTACTTTATATAGCAATCAGCCCCAGCATTTT
CDR3aa: CASSLGQVTLYSNQPQHF
d_gene: NA
v_gene: TRBV7-9
abundance: NA
j_gene: TRBJ1-5

CDR3nt: TGCGCCAGCAGCGAAACAGGGGGGGAGGACGAGCAGTACTTC
CDR3aa: CASSETGGEDEQYF
d_gene: NA
v_gene: TRBV5-1
abundance: NA
j_gene: TRBJ2-7

CDR3nt: TGTGCCTGGAGTGTATTTACGGGGGTGCTGTTTTTT
CDR3aa: CAWSVFTGVLFF
d_gene: NA
v_gene: TRBV30
abundance: few
j_gene: TRBJ1-4

CDR3nt: TGCGCCAGCAGCATGACTAGCGGGGAAGCCGGGGAGCTGTTTTTT
CDR3aa: CASSMTSGEAGELFF
d_gene: TRBD2
v_gene: TRBV5-1
abundance: NA
j_gene: TRBJ2-2

CDR3nt: TGTGCCAGCAGTTTGGGAGGGGTCTACGAGCAGTACTTC
CDR3aa: CASSLGGVYEQYF
d_gene: TRBD2
v_gene: TRBV28
abundance: few
j_gene: TRBJ2-7

CDR3nt: TGTGCCAGCAGGGGGGACTCCAACACCGGGGAGCTGTTTTTT
CDR3aa: CASRGDSNTGELFF
d_gene: NA
v_gene: TRBV2
abundance: NA
j_gene: TRBJ2-2

CDR3nt: TGCGCCAGCAGCCAAGCTCCGGGGAAGAACGAGCAGTACTTC
CDR3aa: CASSQAPGKNEQYF
d_gene: NA
v_gene: TRBV4-1
abundance: NA
j_gene: TRBJ2-7

CDR3nt: TGTGCCAGCTCACCTGAGACAACAGGGAATGAGCAGTTCTTC
CDR3aa: CASSPETTGNEQFF
d_gene: NA
v_gene: TRBV18
abundance: once
j_gene: TRBJ2-1

CDR3nt: TGCGCCAGCAGCCAAGATAGGGACAGGGGGCGTTCACCCCTCCACTTT
CDR3aa: CASSQDRDRGRSPLHF
d_gene: TRBD1
v_gene: TRBV4-3
abundance: NA
j_gene: TRBJ1-6

CDR3nt: TGTGCCAGCAGCCAAAACCGGGGGGCGGTGGTGGGTGAGCAGTTCTTC
CDR3aa: CASSQNRGAVVGEQFF
d_gene: NA
v_gene: TRBV7-2
abundance: NA
j_gene: TRBJ2-1

CDR3nt: TGTGCCAGCAGCTTAATGAGGCAAGAGACCCAGTACTTC
CDR3aa: CASSLMRQETQYF
d_gene: NA
v_gene: TRBV7-2
abundance: NA
j_gene: TRBJ2-5